The subject of this entry is one TCR beta chain. This clone showed up just once. This receptor's antigen is unknown. Qualities for individual bases were not recorded, and no much larger clone is one base off. To prepare the library, the immunoSEQ multiplex PCR assay was applied. The hsTCRB Kit was used according to the manufacturer's protocol to amplify rearranged TCR beta chain sequences. An Illumina MiSeq was used to sequence the TCRB libraries. The authors' analysis ran thus. The kit vendor's proprietary platform handled demultiplexing, trimming and gene mapping. Sourced from immuneACCESS, this table was stored by TCRdb with only in-frame sequences that have V and J called. A share of the clones is absent; for the studies checked, an unresolved V gene accounts for under half, and the remainder has no known explanation. The D gene and trimming were derived from the DNA, and the V and J assignments and clone size from that table. The sample table shows about 48,000 clones, and approximately 80% are seen once. About 7% of the sample rests with the top ten.

This entry comes from a study of a mutant IDH1 vaccine in newly diagnosed glioma (dated by TCRdb to about 2021). Context from the whole study: Vaccination started 4-6 weeks after radiotherapy alone, or was given together with temozolomide cycles in the groups whose treatment included chemotherapy. Of the roughly 34 treated patients, about 62% were male and approximately 38% were female, and the mean age was roughly 40 years. For exploratory analyses, about two dozen treated patients had longitudinal TCRB deep sequencing done wherever samples were available. Visit V12 was the week-35 safety follow-up and visit V13 was the week-47 end of study. Prior to enrollment, patients had been given standard therapy consisting of radiotherapy alone, temozolomide alone, or radiochemotherapy with temozolomide, with the combination given to most patients. Peripheral blood samples were drawn at six visits, namely V03 (baseline), V05, V07, V10, V12 and V13.

CDR1 is given as LNHDA and CDR2 as SQIVND, both from the germline V gene (reference sequence). The trim is 5 bases for V and 4 bases for J, with a gap of 14 bases between the germline ends. The CDR3 runs 14 residues from the cysteine to the phenylalanine. CDR3 DNA is the only sequence kept; it has 42 bases, read in frame from the first base. Overall study results and their limits: Immune responses induced by the vaccine were seen in 90% to 95% of patients across multiple MHC alleles. The authors noted that analyses of patient blood samples could not be reproduced because of sample limitations. PBMC samples for TCRB deep sequencing were selected based on availability. Pseudoprogression seemed to be unrelated to changes in the top peripheral T cell clonotypes found by TCRB sequencing.

Taken with the paper, the label for time point translates to: week 35, safety follow-up. A 20-mer mutant IDH1 peptide at 300 micrograms in Montanide made up each vaccine dose, which was injected subcutaneously together with topical imiquimod. Patients were given eight vaccinations, in weeks 1, 3, 5, 7, 11, 15, 19 and 23, which matched visits V03 through V10. Newly diagnosed WHO grade 3 or 4 IDH1-mutant astrocytomas showing loss of nuclear ATRX were present in the donors. The samples were drawn from NOA16, a multicentre, single-arm, open-label phase I trial in Germany that tested a mutant IDH1 peptide vaccine in humans for the first time. Genomic DNA for TCRB sequencing was extracted from EDTA blood using the DNeasy Blood and Tissue Kit.

The sequencing used PBMCs, collected from a glioma patient whose treatment included an IDH1 peptide vaccine. The chain employs TRBV19 and TRBJ1-2, and TRBD1 may be the D gene, going by 6 matching bases. This clonotype originated in a man aged 35 to 55 with glioma. The CDR3 in this case is CASSPPGASYGYTF. Here is the DNA: TGTGCCAGTAGTCCCCCAGGGGCCTCCTATGGCTACACCTTC.